These 28 T cell receptor beta chains were all obtained from the same sample, sequenced in a study of cytomegalovirus exposure and HLA in healthy donors. PCR amplification relied on 60 Vbeta primers (plus 13 Jbeta primers). Libraries were prepared by immunoSEQ multiplex PCR; TCRdb keeps only in-frame clonotypes and omits some of them. Here the sample spans fewer than 300,000 clones, about four fifths being singletons. Material: PBMCs. The receptors here all came from a girl aged 2 to 9 in good health and CMV-seronegative.

This chain connects TRBV7-2 to TRBJ2-2, with TRBD2 matching 10 bases. After removal of 5 bases from V and 6 bases from J, the junction contained 6 bases not matched to a gene. This CDR3 has 15 residues. Germline CDR1 SGHTA, CDR2 FQGNSA. CDR3 coding DNA: TGTGCCAGCAGCCGGATCAGCGGGGGGGCCGGGGAGCTGTTTTTT. Its translation: CASSRISGGAGELFF.

The CDR3 region is CASSPASAGNYGYTF. CDR3 in DNA: TGTGCCAGCAGCCCCGCATCAGCAGGGAACTATGGCTACACCTTC. The chain carries TRBV7-9 and TRBJ1-2, with TRBD1 as a possible D gene (5 bases). Between the trimmed V and J ends, which lost 5 bases and 2 bases, there was a span of 15 bases. Germline V gene data show CDR1 as SEHNR and CDR2 as FQNEAQ (reference sequence). The CDR3 has 15 amino acids.

The chain links TRBV7-4 to TRBJ1-1, with D perhaps TRBD1 (6 bases). This CDR3 spans 15 amino acids. Germline lookup yields CDR1 SGHVT and CDR2 SQSDAQ. Between the trimmed V and J ends, which lost 5 bases and 2 bases, there was a span of 15 bases. The CDR3 nucleotides are TGTGCCAGCAGCCAGCTCCCCAGGGGAAACACTGAAGCTTTCTTT. The encoded protein is CASSQLPRGNTEAFF.

This clone was seen only once. J is TRBJ2-7 and V is TRBV5-1; D is possibly TRBD2 (6 bases). The length of the CDR3 is 12 residues. Trimming stripped 4 bases from V and 4 bases from J, with 9 bases between. The germline gives CDR1 SGHRS, CDR2 YFSETQ. CDR3 nucleotides: TGCGCCAGCAGCCGGGACTCTTACGAGCAGTACTTC. As protein: CASSRDSYEQYF.

V is TRBV7-9 and J is TRBJ2-3; 8 nucleotides agree with TRBD1. With 8 bases clipped from V and 4 bases from J, the junction kept 5 bases outside the gene matches. There are 13 residues in the CDR3. CDR1 is SEHNR, CDR2 FQNEAQ, per germline (reference sequence). The CDR3 is CASRGTGADTQYF. The CDR3 DNA follows: TGTGCCAGCCGGGGGACAGGTGCAGATACGCAGTATTTT.

This chain connects TRBV11-3 to TRBJ2-2; 11 nucleotides align to TRBD2. This CDR3 is built from 16 residues. The germline V gene encodes CDR1 SGHNT and CDR2 YENEEA. V lost 10 bases, J lost 7 bases, and 14 bases stayed unmatched. CDR3 sequence reads: CANQPIAGGPGGELFF. The CDR3 region has the DNA TGTGCCAACCAACCCATAGCGGGAGGGCCGGGCGGGGAGCTGTTTTTT.

A few counts support this clone. The genes are TRBV5-1 and TRBJ2-7; TRBD1 might be the D (6 bases). The germline V gene has CDR1 SGHRS and CDR2 YFSETQ. The CDR3 covers 16 residues. V was pared by 3 bases and J by 1 base, with 17 bases between. DNA of the CDR3: TGCGCCAGCAGCTACTCGAACAGGGTACTGTCCTACGAGCAGTACTTC. As protein: CASSYSNRVLSYEQYF. The complete variable domain, with remaining parts taken from reference TRBV5-1 and TRBJ2-7, reads KAGVTQTPRYLIKTRGQQVTLSCSPISGHRSVSWYQQTPGQGLQFLFEYFSETQRNKGNFPGRFSGRQFSNSRSEMNVSTLELGDSALYLCASSYSNRVLSYEQYFGPGTRLTVT.

There are a few counts of this clone. The chain has TRBV18 and TRBJ2-7; 10 nucleotides agree with TRBD1. V lost 0 bases to trimming and J lost 2 bases; unmatched junction nucleotides: 4. Per the germline V gene, CDR1 is KGHSH and CDR2 is LQKENI. The length of the CDR3 is 16 residues. The CDR3 coding sequence is TGTGCCAGCTCACCACCGAACGGACAGGGGGCCTACGAGCAGTACTTC. Its translation is CASSPPNGQGAYEQYF.

A few counts support this clone. The chain couples TRBV6-5 to TRBJ2-7; possibly TRBD2 for D (5 bases). Germline-derived CDR1 and CDR2 are MNHEY and SVGAGI. This CDR3 contains 14 residues. The germline V and J ends were trimmed by 0 bases and 0 bases, with 6 bases remaining between them. The CDR3 nucleotides read TGTGCCAGCAGTTACTCGGGAGTCTCCTACGAGCAGTACTTC. Translation gives CASSYSGVSYEQYF.

With regard to this clone: The same CDR3 arises from other DNA sequences in this sample as well. The V and J genes are TRBV20-1 and TRBJ2-7, with D perhaps TRBD1 (6 bases). Germline V gene sequence: CDR1 DFQATT, CDR2 SNEGSKA (reference sequence). The CDR3 loop spans 11 amino acids. The V gene lost 3 bases and the J gene lost 3 bases, with 6 bases spanning the gap. The CDR3 sequence: CSASRGYEQYF. The CDR3 nucleotides are TGCAGTGCTAGCAGGGGCTACGAGCAGTACTTC.

The CDR3 coding sequence is TGTGCCAGCAGCCCAGGGACTAGCGGGAGAACGCAGTATTTT. Protein sequence: CASSPGTSGRTQYF. The V and J genes are TRBV7-3 and TRBJ2-3, with 14 bases matching TRBD2. From germline, CDR1 is SGHTA and CDR2 FQGTGA. This CDR3 is 14 amino acids long. Trimming took 5 bases from V and 9 from J; bases not matched to a gene: 4.

J is TRBJ1-2 and V is TRBV29-1; 10 bases agree with TRBD1. The CDR3 extends over 14 amino acids. V was pared by 6 bases and J by 5 bases, with 9 bases of the junction left unmatched. The germline V gene has CDR1 SQVTM and CDR2 ANQGSEA. This chain's CDR3 is CSVNRDRGRYGYTF. DNA for the CDR3: TGCAGCGTGAACCGGGACAGGGGCCGGTATGGCTACACCTTC.

The genes are TRBV27 and TRBJ2-7, with D unresolved. The CDR3 length is 13 residues. Trimming removed 8 bases at V and 0 bases at J, with 11 bases between. Germline V lookup: CDR1 MNHEY, CDR2 SMNVEV (reference sequence). CDR3 in amino acids: CASAKLDSYEQYF. As DNA, the CDR3 is TGTGCCAGCGCAAAATTAGACTCCTACGAGCAGTACTTC.

In this sample, this clone turned up a few times. The chain is built from TRBV7-9 and TRBJ2-7; possibly TRBD2 for D (6 bases). The CDR3 is 15 residues long. Trimming took off 1 base at V and 5 bases at J, with 15 bases between the two ends. Germline V CDR1 and CDR2: SEHNR, FQNEAQ (reference sequence). Written as DNA, the CDR3 is TGTGCCAGCAGCTTAGTTGGGGACTTCTACCACGAGCAGTACTTC. It codes for CASSLVGDFYHEQYF.

This rearrangement joins TRBV4-1 to TRBJ2-3; 7 nucleotides agree with TRBD2. The CDR3 length is 17 residues. V lost 1 base and J lost 2; bases outside the gene matches: 9. The germline gives CDR1 MGHRA, CDR2 YSYEKL. CDR3 bases: TGCGCCAGCAGCCAAGTCCCAGGGAGGGTGGACACAGATACGCAGTATTTT. This codes for CASSQVPGRVDTDTQYF.

This clone appeared a single time. The V and J genes are TRBV10-2 and TRBJ2-3; TRBD2 matches at 13 bases. There are 16 residues in the CDR3. Germline V lookup: CDR1 WSHSY, CDR2 SAAADI. V lost 8 bases to trimming and J lost 0 bases; unmatched junction nucleotides: 5. The chain's CDR3 is CASGTSGETSTDTQYF. Here the CDR3 DNA reads TGCGCCAGCGGGACTAGCGGGGAAACTAGCACAGATACGCAGTATTTT.

The chain couples TRBV27 to TRBJ1-2, with TRBD1 matching 7 bases. Germline V gene lookup returns CDR1 MNHEY and CDR2 SMNVEV (reference sequence). V shed 4 bases and J 1 base; nucleotides not matched to a gene: 9. The CDR3 sequence is 16 residues long. CDR3 nucleotides: TGTGCCAGCAGTTCATTGACAGGGCCCGGTAACTATGGCTACACCTTC. It specifies CASSSLTGPGNYGYTF.

As DNA, the CDR3 is TGTGCCAGCAGCTCGATCTCGACTAGCGGATTCCTCTACGAGCAGTACTTC. This gives the protein CASSSISTSGFLYEQYF. The gene calls are TRBV11-3 and TRBJ2-5, with 9 bases identical to TRBD2. The J call may be wrong; the DNA end is better matched by TRBJ2-7. The CDR3 totals 17 residues. Germline V lookup: CDR1 SGHNT, CDR2 YENEEA.

A few counts support this clone. The J gene is TRBJ1-2, the V gene TRBV6-1; D may be TRBD1 (6 bases). Germline CDR1 reads MNHNS; CDR2 reads SASEGT. V was clipped by 1 base and J by 5 bases, with 17 bases between them. The CDR3 sequence is 16 residues long. In nucleotides, the CDR3 is TGTGCCAGCAGTGAAGTCCTCGGGGGGGCCGGGTATGGCTACACCTTC. Translated: CASSEVLGGAGYGYTF.

Here the CDR3 reads CASSLAMGQGSEKLFF. The CDR3 region has the DNA TGTGCCAGCAGCTTAGCGATGGGACAGGGCTCTGAAAAACTGTTTTTT. The chain carries TRBV7-9 and TRBJ1-4; 9 nucleotides line up with TRBD1. V dropped 0 bases and J dropped 7; count of bases not matched to a gene: 6. CDR1 is SEHNR, CDR2 FQNEAQ, per germline (reference sequence). The length of the CDR3 is 16 residues.

This clone was counted between two and nine times. The V and J genes are TRBV23-1 and TRBJ1-5; D perhaps matches TRBD1 (5 bases). TRBV23-1 is filed as an ORF, its function uncertain. The CDR3 has 17 residues. The ends were cut back, 2 bases at V and 1 base at J, with 15 bases in the middle. For the CDR3, the DNA is TGCGCCAGCAGTCAAAGGGAGGGGAAGAAAAGCAATCAGCCCCAGCATTTT. Protein: CASSQREGKKSNQPQHF.

The gene calls are TRBV27 and TRBJ1-5, with D possibly TRBD1 on 6 matching bases. The CDR3 is 13 residues long. Trimming removed 8 bases at V and 7 bases at J, with 15 bases between. Germline V gives CDR1 MNHEY, CDR2 SMNVEV (reference sequence). The CDR3 loop reads CASGKQGDQPQHF. CDR3 bases: TGTGCCAGCGGAAAACAGGGAGACCAGCCCCAGCATTTT.

V usage is TRBV9 and J usage is TRBJ2-1, with 8 bases fitting TRBD2. The CDR3 is made up of 15 amino acids. CDR1 is SGDLS, CDR2 YYNGEE, per germline. V lost 2 bases and J lost 7; bases outside the gene matches: 8. CDR3 coding DNA: TGTGCCAGCAGCGTGTCGGGGGGGCCAGGTAATGAGCAGTTCTTC. Translated: CASSVSGGPGNEQFF.

This chain links TRBV19 with TRBJ1-2; D is perhaps TRBD1 (5 bases). Trimming took off 10 bases at V and 5 bases at J, with 17 bases between the two ends. From germline, CDR1 is LNHDA and CDR2 SQIVND (reference sequence). This CDR3 comprises 13 residues. As DNA, the CDR3 is TGTGCCACCCAGCCAGGGTTTCAATATGGCTACACCTTC. Translation gives CATQPGFQYGYTF. Full variable domain (rest looked up from reference TRBV19 and TRBJ1-2): DGGITQSPKYLFRKEGQNVTLSCEQNLNHDAMYWYRQDPGQGLRLIYYSQIVNDFQKGDIAEGYSVSREKKESFPLTVTSAQKNPTAFYLCATQPGFQYGYTFGSGTRLTVV.

The rearrangement uses TRBV5-3 and TRBJ2-7; D is possibly TRBD2 (5 bases). TRBV5-3 is recorded as an ORF, its role being uncertain. Trimming removed 6 bases from V and 4 bases from J, with 14 bases in between. The CDR3 is 13 amino acids. The CDR3 here is CARTPSLPYEQYF. The CDR3, as DNA: TGTGCCAGAACCCCTAGCCTCCCTTACGAGCAGTACTTC.

This clone occurred once. V and J are TRBV6-1 and TRBJ1-2, with D perhaps matching TRBD1 (5 bases). Looked up from germline, CDR1 is MNHNS and CDR2 is SASEGT. The CDR3 has 14 residues. V lost 0 bases to trimming and J lost 3 bases, with 8 bases between them. CDR3 in DNA: TGTGCCAGCAGTGAAGCTGGAGGGGACTATGGCTACACCTTC. Amino acid sequence: CASSEAGGDYGYTF.

V is TRBV5-1 and J is TRBJ1-2; D remains ambiguous. In germline, CDR1 is SGHRS, CDR2 YFSETQ. The CDR3 length is 16 residues. V lost 0 bases and J 0 bases, leaving 12 bases between the germline ends. The CDR3 sequence is CASSLVGGPTNYGYTF. The CDR3 DNA reads as TGCGCCAGCAGCTTGGTCGGAGGCCCTACTAACTATGGCTACACCTTC.

The rearrangement joins TRBV5-1 to TRBJ1-1, with D possibly being TRBD1 (6 bases). The CDR3 extends over 15 amino acids. Germline V gene data show CDR1 as SGHRS and CDR2 as YFSETQ. Trimming shortened V by 0 bases and J by 4 bases, and 13 bases separated the two germline ends. Written as DNA, the CDR3 is TGCGCCAGCAGCTTGGATCGCACCAGGGGCACTGAAGCTTTCTTT. This translates into CASSLDRTRGTEAFF.